The 14 T cell receptor beta chains reported below all come from one sample, sequenced in a study of T cell responses to AZD1222 COVID-19 vaccine. Clones were read by immunoSEQ multiplex PCR, and TCRdb kept only the in-frame ones, dropping some. Of approximately 110,000 clones listed, 70% to 90% were seen once; the top ten hold about 7.8%. Material: peripheral blood, obtained on day 0 of AZD1222 vaccination. The receptors were gathered from an adult in good health.

V and J are TRBV7-6 and TRBJ2-7; 12 bases are shared with TRBD2. Germline V gives CDR1 SGHVS, CDR2 FNYEAQ. The CDR3 extends over 15 amino acids. Germline trimming cut 3 bases from V and 3 bases from J; bases unmatched to any gene: 3. CDR3: CASSFTSGGNYEQYF. CDR3 bases: TGTGCCAGCAGCTTTACTAGCGGGGGGAACTACGAGCAGTACTTC.

V and J are TRBV21-1 and TRBJ2-1; the D call of TRBD1 is as the table states it, not checked on the DNA. TRBV21-1 is a pseudogene segment. The length of the CDR3 is 14 residues. For the CDR3, the DNA is TGTGCCAGCAGCAAATTTCAGGGTAGGGATGAGCAGTTCTTC. Protein product: CASSKFQGRDEQFF.

The chain links TRBV19 to TRBJ1-5, with TRBD1 as a possible D gene (5 bases). Trimming took off 1 base at V and 7 bases at J, with 17 bases between the two ends. Germline V gene data show CDR1 as LNHDA and CDR2 as SQIVND (reference sequence). This CDR3 comprises 16 residues. This CDR3 is CASSIGAAGLGQPQHF. The CDR3 DNA sequence: TGTGCCAGTAGTATAGGAGCAGCAGGGCTTGGGCAGCCCCAGCATTTT.

The chain has TRBV30 and TRBJ1-2; TRBD1 might be the D (5 bases). This CDR3 contains 14 residues. V was shortened by 2 bases and J by 0 bases, with 10 bases between the two germline ends. Germline values: CDR1 GTSNPN, CDR2 SVGIG (reference sequence). Here the CDR3 reads CAWSPGRANYGYTF. CDR3 sequence (DNA): TGTGCCTGGAGTCCAGGGCGAGCTAACTATGGCTACACCTTC.

The chain uses TRBV4-1 and TRBJ2-7; TRBD2 agrees at 10 bases. CDR3 size: 16 residues. The ends lost 0 bases at V and 4 bases at J; junction bases unmatched: 6. Germline values: CDR1 MGHRA, CDR2 YSYEKL. The CDR3 DNA sequence: TGCGCCAGCAGCCAAGAGAGGACTAGCGGATTATACGAGCAGTACTTC. Its protein is CASSQERTSGLYEQYF.

This clone was picked up a small number of times. V gene TRBV5-5 combines with J gene TRBJ1-1, with unresolved D. The CDR3 is 14 amino acids. Germline V gene data show CDR1 as SGHKS and CDR2 as YYEKEE (reference sequence). The V and J ends lost 5 bases and 4 bases respectively, with 15 bases between them. CDR3 sequence reads: CASSSGGSVTEAFF. The CDR3 DNA reads TGTGCCAGCAGTTCTGGAGGCTCGGTCACTGAAGCTTTCTTT.

V is TRBV4-1 and J is TRBJ2-3; 13 nucleotides agree with TRBD2. After removal of 1 base from V and 2 bases from J, the junction contained 3 bases not matched to a gene. The germline V gene has CDR1 MGHRA and CDR2 YSYEKL. The CDR3 runs 17 residues. CDR3 DNA sequence: TGCGCCAGCAGCCAAGGGGGACTAGCGGGAAACACAGATACGCAGTATTTT. Translated, it gives CASSQGGLAGNTDTQYF.

The chain links TRBV3-1 (or the pseudogene TRBV3-2) to TRBJ1-1; D possibly corresponds to TRBD1 (5 bases). The germline V and J ends were trimmed by 8 bases and 8 bases, with 18 bases remaining between them. Germline V lookup: CDR1 LGHDT, CDR2 YNNKEL (reference sequence). The CDR3 contains 13 residues. The CDR3 bases are TGTGCCAGCGAACCCACAGGAACGGGGGAAGCTTTCTTT. This codes for CASEPTGTGEAFF.

V and J are TRBV28 and TRBJ1-2; D is ambiguous. The CDR3 runs to 13 residues. V lost 2 bases and J lost 12, with 16 bases in between. The germline gives CDR1 MDHEN, CDR2 SYDVKM. The chain's CDR3 is CASSLTLTRDHTF. CDR3 DNA: TGTGCCAGCAGTTTAACTTTGACGCGTGACCACACCTTC.

The chain employs TRBV27 and TRBJ1-4, with a tentative D call TRBD1 (5 bases). The CDR3 runs to 14 residues. The V gene lost 7 bases and the J gene lost 8 bases, with 17 bases spanning the gap. The germline V gene has CDR1 MNHEY and CDR2 SMNVEV (reference sequence). CDR3 sequence reads: CASNQRGGREKLFF. The CDR3, as DNA: TGTGCCAGCAACCAACGGGGGGGGAGGGAAAAACTGTTTTTT. The variable domain in full, with the rest retrieved from reference TRBV27 and TRBJ1-4, is EAQVTQNPRYLITVTGKKLTVTCSQNMNHEYMSWYRQDPGLGLRQIYYSMNVEVTDKGDVPEGYKVSRKEKRNFPLILESPSPNQTSLYFCASNQRGGREKLFFGSGTQLSVL.

The V call is TRBV2, the J call TRBJ1-1; 7 nucleotides line up with TRBD1. J lost 0 bases, V lost 5 bases, and 15 bases had no gene match. The CDR3 length is 18 residues. The V gene's germline CDR1 is SNHLY and CDR2 FYNNEI. CDR3 sequence: CASSRERQGGFLNTEAFF. CDR3 DNA sequence: TGTGCCAGCAGTCGGGAGAGACAGGGTGGATTTTTGAACACTGAAGCTTTCTTT. The whole variable domain, filled in from reference TRBV2 and TRBJ1-1, reads EPEVTQTPSHQVTQMGQEVILRCVPISNHLYFYWYRQILGQKVEFLVSFYNNEISEKSEIFDDQFSVERPDGSNFTLKIRSTKLEDSAMYFCASSRERQGGFLNTEAFFGQGTRLTVV.

The chain employs TRBV6-6 and TRBJ2-1; D unresolved. The V end lost 5 bases, the J end lost 9 bases, and 8 bases lay between the germline ends. Germline V gene sequence: CDR1 MNHNY, CDR2 SVGAGI (reference sequence). CDR3 length: 11 amino acids. The CDR3: CASSPLTEQFF. The CDR3 nucleotides are TGTGCCAGCAGTCCCCTTACTGAGCAGTTCTTC.

CDR3 region: CAISDPTGNYEQYF. CDR3 DNA: TGTGCCATCAGTGACCCGACAGGCAACTACGAGCAGTACTTC. This sequence joins TRBV10-3 and TRBJ2-7, with D possibly TRBD1 on 6 matching bases. CDR3 length: 14 residues. Germline V gives CDR1 ENHRY, CDR2 SYGVKD. The germline V and J ends were trimmed by 3 bases and 3 bases, with 12 bases remaining between them.

This chain joins TRBV19 and TRBJ1-1; D unclear. The CDR3 length is 13 residues. Trimming stripped 5 bases from V and 1 base from J, with 8 bases between. CDR1 LNHDA and CDR2 SQIVND come from the germline V gene (reference sequence). This CDR3 is CASSFTPNTEAFF. The CDR3 DNA reads as TGTGCCAGTAGTTTCACCCCGAACACTGAAGCTTTCTTT. The full variable domain, its missing parts supplied by reference TRBV19 and TRBJ1-1, is DGGITQSPKYLFRKEGQNVTLSCEQNLNHDAMYWYRQDPGQGLRLIYYSQIVNDFQKGDIAEGYSVSREKKESFPLTVTSAQKNPTAFYLCASSFTPNTEAFFGQGTRLTVV.